This passage covers 19 T cell receptor beta chains from one sample sequenced in a study of T cell changes during pregnancy in multiple sclerosis. Clones were sequenced by immunoSEQ multiplex PCR, and TCRdb holds only the in-frame ones, with some missing. The table lists 60,000 to 85,000 clones, 91% of them singletons. The sample consisted of peripheral blood, taken in the second trimester of pregnancy. The receptors derive from a female donor with multiple sclerosis, enrolled in a pregnancy study.

V usage is TRBV7-2 and J usage is TRBJ1-3; tentatively, D is TRBD1 (5 bases). Trimming left V 4 bases short and J 3 bases short, with 7 bases between. This CDR3 has 13 residues. CDR1 and CDR2 (germline): SGHTA, FQGNSA. For the CDR3, the DNA is TGTGCCAGCAGCTCAGGGTTTGGAAACACCATATATTTT. This gives the protein CASSSGFGNTIYF. Together with reference TRBV7-2 and TRBJ1-3, the CDR3 gives the full variable domain: GAGVSQSPSNKVTEKGKDVELRCDPISGHTALYWYRQSLGQGLEFLIYFQGNSAPDKSGLPSDRFSAERTGGSVSTLTIQRTQQEDSAVYLCASSSGFGNTIYFGEGSWLTVV.

The rearrangement links TRBV6-5 to TRBJ2-3, with no clear D. The CDR3 has 13 residues. Germline V gene sequence: CDR1 MNHEY, CDR2 SVGAGI. Trimming stripped 0 bases from V and 2 bases from J, with 3 bases between. The CDR3 reads CASSYSYTDTQYF. As DNA, the CDR3 is TGTGCCAGCAGTTACTCCTACACAGATACGCAGTATTTT.

The rearrangement uses TRBV5-1 and TRBJ2-3, with TRBD1 identical over 7 bases. The CDR3 covers 16 residues. Germline V gene sequence: CDR1 SGHRS, CDR2 YFSETQ. The ends lost 0 bases at V and 4 bases at J; junction bases unmatched: 8. The CDR3: CASSLVDRAGADTQYF. In DNA form, the CDR3 reads TGCGCCAGCAGCTTGGTAGACAGGGCTGGCGCAGATACGCAGTATTTT.

This chain connects TRBV5-8 to TRBJ1-1; TRBD1 aligns across 10 bases. Germline CDR1 SGHTS, CDR2 YDEGEE. V dropped 4 bases and J dropped 2; count of bases not matched to a gene: 2. The CDR3 covers 14 residues. DNA of the CDR3: TGTGCCAGCAGCCGGACAGGGGGAAACACTGAAGCTTTCTTT. Protein: CASSRTGGNTEAFF.

Details on this clone: One junction end disagrees with the germline gene, perhaps due to a read error. J is TRBJ1-2 and V is TRBV20-1; D is ambiguous. This CDR3 is 10 amino acids long. The germline gives CDR1 DFQATT, CDR2 SNEGSKA (reference sequence). CDR3 loop: CSASEAPRLF. The CDR3 region has the DNA TGCAGTGCTAGCGAGGCTCCGAGACTGTTC.

The chain is built from TRBV7-6 and TRBJ1-3, with unresolved D. This CDR3 spans 12 amino acids. CDR1 is SGHVS and CDR2 is FNYEAQ in the germline V gene. The V end lost 5 bases, the J end lost 3 bases, and 5 bases lay between the germline ends. The CDR3 DNA is TGTGCCAGCAGCCCCATTGGAAACACCATATATTTT. This encodes CASSPIGNTIYF.

The rearrangement joins TRBV9 to TRBJ2-3, with 7 nucleotides matching TRBD2. Germline CDR1 reads SGDLS; CDR2 reads YYNGEE. This CDR3 contains 15 residues. J gave up 2 bases and V 1 base, and 4 bases lay outside the gene matches. Written as DNA, the CDR3 is TGTGCCAGCAGCGTAAGCGGGATGACCACAGATACGCAGTATTTT. This sequence encodes CASSVSGMTTDTQYF.

The chain links TRBV7-3 to TRBJ1-1; TRBD1 matches at 9 bases. Trimming cost V 4 bases and J 8 bases; bases outside gene matches: 11. This CDR3 is built from 15 residues. CDR1 is SGHTA and CDR2 is FQGTGA in the germline V gene. CDR3 sequence (DNA): TGTGCCAGCAGCTCCTTCCCGGGACAGGGAGCCGAAGCTTTCTTT. This encodes CASSSFPGQGAEAFF.

Note on this clone: The junction differs from germline at one of its ends, possibly a read error. V and J are TRBV5-6 and TRBJ1-2; D is unclear. This CDR3 is built from 11 residues. CDR1 SGHDT and CDR2 YYEEEE come from the germline V gene. In DNA form, the CDR3 reads TGTGCCAGCAGCTTGATGGGGAGTGCGGCCTTC. The encoded protein is CASSLMGSAAF.

V usage is TRBV2 and J usage is TRBJ2-5, with 10 bases identical to TRBD1. Per germline, CDR1 SNHLY and CDR2 FYNNEI. The CDR3 sequence is 13 residues long. Unmatched junction bases numbered 5, after V lost 11 bases and J lost 2 bases. The CDR3 spells CAGWGQGQETQYF. In DNA, the CDR3 is TGTGCCGGGTGGGGACAGGGGCAAGAGACCCAGTACTTC.

The rearrangement links TRBV6-5 to TRBJ2-3; 7 bases are shared with TRBD2. The V gene's germline CDR1 is MNHEY and CDR2 SVGAGI. V was clipped by 2 bases and J by 0 bases; unmatched bases: 2. The CDR3 is 15 amino acids. The CDR3 is CASSYGRGSTDTQYF. The CDR3 DNA reads TGTGCCAGCAGTTACGGGCGGGGGAGCACAGATACGCAGTATTTT.

Here the CDR3 reads CASTPDREYGYTF. CDR3 sequence (DNA): TGTGCCAGCACCCCCGACAGAGAGTATGGCTACACCTTC. The J gene is TRBJ1-2, the V gene TRBV18; TRBD1 might be the D (5 bases). The CDR3 has 13 amino acids. V lost 8 bases, J lost 5 bases, and 15 bases lay in between. In germline, CDR1 is KGHSH, CDR2 LQKENI.

This clone was seen once. The CDR3 DNA sequence: TGTGCCAGCAGCTGGGACAGGGTCACTGAAGCTTTCTTT. Encoded protein: CASSWDRVTEAFF. The rearrangement joins TRBV7-9 to TRBJ1-1; 9 bases line up with TRBD1. Germline V gene data show CDR1 as SEHNR and CDR2 as FQNEAQ (reference sequence). V lost 4 bases to trimming and J lost 4 bases; unmatched junction nucleotides: 1. CDR3 length: 13 amino acids.

This clone was observed a few times. The J gene is TRBJ1-1, the V gene TRBV2; a weak D match, TRBD1 (6 bases). V was clipped by 5 bases and J by 1 base, with 8 bases between them. CDR3 length: 13 amino acids. Germline CDR1 reads SNHLY; CDR2 reads FYNNEI. DNA for the CDR3: TGTGCCAGCAGTCCGGGACAGAACACTGAAGCTTTCTTT. Translated, it gives CASSPGQNTEAFF.

The CDR3 protein is CAWSLGSGGAGKYF. The CDR3 DNA reads as TGTGCCTGGAGTCTTGGGTCAGGGGGCGCGGGAAAGTACTTC. The chain joins TRBV30 to TRBJ2-7, with TRBD1 matching 8 bases. The V and J ends lost 2 bases and 11 bases, in that order; junction bases with no gene match: 14. The germline CDR1 and CDR2 sequences are GTSNPN and SVGIG (reference sequence). The CDR3 totals 14 residues. The full variable domain, with the rest looked up from reference TRBV30 and TRBJ2-7, is SQTIHQWPATLVQPVGSPLSLECTVEGTSNPNLYWYRQAAGRGLQLLFYSVGIGQISSEVPQNLSASRPQDRQFILSSKKLLLSDSGFYLCAWSLGSGGAGKYFGPGTRLTVT.

This clone was seen just once. This rearrangement joins TRBV11-3 to TRBJ2-1; TRBD2 agrees at 7 bases. The CDR3 runs 15 residues. Trimming took 5 bases from V and 2 from J; bases not matched to a gene: 6. CDR1 is SGHNT, CDR2 YENEEA, per germline. Here the CDR3 DNA reads TGTGCCAGCAGCGAAGGGAGCGGGGCCTACAATGAGCAGTTCTTC. It codes for CASSEGSGAYNEQFF.

In its sample, this clone was seen once. This chain connects TRBV5-1 to TRBJ1-3; D call uncertain. Trimming shortened V by 0 bases and J by 2 bases, and 12 bases separated the two germline ends. Germline loops: CDR1 SGHRS, CDR2 YFSETQ. This CDR3 has 16 residues. The CDR3 loop reads CASSLGYWEAGNTIYF. CDR3 DNA sequence: TGCGCCAGCAGCTTGGGGTACTGGGAGGCTGGAAACACCATATATTTT.

This chain connects TRBV4-2 to TRBJ2-1; TRBD2 aligns across 11 bases. Germline CDR1 reads LGHNA; CDR2 reads YNFKEQ. This CDR3 has 15 amino acids. V was clipped by 4 bases and J by 8 bases; unmatched bases: 7. The CDR3 is CASSLELAGDHEQFF. Here the CDR3 DNA reads TGTGCCAGCAGCCTCGAACTAGCGGGAGACCATGAGCAGTTCTTC.

This chain uses TRBV27 with TRBJ1-1, with D perhaps TRBD1 (6 bases). CDR3 length: 13 amino acids. The ends were cut back, 6 bases at V and 8 bases at J, with 16 bases in the middle. Germline V gene sequence: CDR1 MNHEY, CDR2 SMNVEV (reference sequence). CDR3 DNA: TGTGCCAGCAGCACCTCAGGGGCCAGCGAAGCTTTCTTT. Its protein product is CASSTSGASEAFF.